This record looks at one TCR beta chain sequence and its context. Antigen unknown. At one of its ends the junction is not consistent with the germline gene, which may arise from a read error. Primers included in the PCR were 60 Vbeta and 13 Jbeta primers. Libraries were prepared by immunoSEQ multiplex PCR; TCRdb keeps only in-frame clonotypes and omits some of them. The table has approximately 85,000 clones, 62% seen once. This record belongs to a study of cytomegalovirus exposure and HLA in healthy donors. Germline CDR1 SGDLS, CDR2 YYNGEE. CDR3 length: 13 residues. Broader study findings: The study recorded 150 to 200 TCR beta chains that were cytomegalovirus-associated.

The sequencing input was PBMCs. The source of this sequence is a woman under 40 in good health and CMV-seropositive. V is TRBV9 and J is TRBJ1-3, with TRBD1 as a possible D gene (5 bases). CDR3 residues: CAGSDSSGNTIYF. The CDR3 nucleotides are TGTGCCGGCAGCGACAGCTCTGGAAACACCATATATTTT.